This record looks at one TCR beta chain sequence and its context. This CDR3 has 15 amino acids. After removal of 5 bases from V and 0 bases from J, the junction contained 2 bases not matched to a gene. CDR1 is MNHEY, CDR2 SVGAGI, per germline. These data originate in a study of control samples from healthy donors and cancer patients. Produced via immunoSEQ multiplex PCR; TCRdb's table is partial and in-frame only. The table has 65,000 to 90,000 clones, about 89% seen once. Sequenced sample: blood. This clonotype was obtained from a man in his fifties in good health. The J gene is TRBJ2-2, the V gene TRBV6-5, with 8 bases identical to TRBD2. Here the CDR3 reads CASSRTSTNTGELFF. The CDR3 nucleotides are TGTGCCAGCAGTCGGACTAGCACGAACACCGGGGAGCTGTTTTTT.